One sample yielded the 7 T cell receptor beta chains listed below, sequenced in a study of HIV-infected patients and healthy controls. The repertoire came from unfractionated whole blood and reflected all unsorted peripheral T cells. Alpha and beta constant-region primers primed reverse transcription of about 500 ng RNA. Alpha and beta chain libraries were made separately by chain-specific third strand synthesis with multiplexing indices. TCRdb fed the 5' RACE reads into MiXCR, producing one record per CDR3 protein. The sample comprises around 9,000 distinct CDR3 sequences, roughly 5.8% of which are singletons, and less than 9.5% rests with the top ten. Sequencing was done on a sample of blood. Every receptor here comes from an adult in good health.

This clonotype is medium-sized within its sample. The chain links TRBV5-1 to TRBJ1-1; D call uncertain. Looked up from germline, CDR1 is SGHRS and CDR2 is YFSETQ. The V end was cut by 1 base, the J end by 3 bases, with 7 bases between. The CDR3 length is 13 residues. Here the CDR3 DNA reads TGCGCCAGCAGCTTGCGGAGAGACACTGAAGCTTTCTTT. Translating it yields CASSLRRDTEAFF.

In this sample, this clonotype is medium-sized (0.01 to 0.1%). The V call is TRBV6-6, the J call TRBJ1-5; no firm D call. The CDR3 has 12 residues. The V gene's germline CDR1 is MNHNY and CDR2 SVGAGI (reference sequence). V lost 2 bases, J lost 9 bases, and 8 bases lay in between. For the CDR3, the DNA is TGTGCCAGCAGTTACGATCCTCGGCCCCAGCATTTT. It translates to CASSYDPRPQHF.

The sample holds many counts of this clonotype. The chain links TRBV7-2 to TRBJ2-7; D might be TRBD1 or TRBD2, each matching 7 bases. V dropped 1 base and J dropped 0 bases, with 19 bases sitting between them. The CDR3 length is 18 residues. CDR1 and CDR2 (germline): SGHTA, FQGNSA. CDR3 in DNA: TGTGCCAGCAGCTTAGGATCAGGGGGGACTACCCTCTCCTACGAGCAGTACTTC. This gives the protein CASSLGSGGTTLSYEQYF. The whole variable domain, remainder taken from reference TRBV7-2 and TRBJ2-7, is GAGVSQSPSNKVTEKGKDVELRCDPISGHTALYWYRQSLGQGLEFLIYFQGNSAPDKSGLPSDRFSAERTGGSVSTLTIQRTQQEDSAVYLCASSLGSGGTTLSYEQYFGPGTRLTVT.

This clonotype was counted at least ten times. V usage is TRBV20-1 and J usage is TRBJ2-7, with D possibly matching TRBD1 (6 bases). The V end lost 6 bases, the J end lost 0 bases, and 18 bases lay between the germline ends. This CDR3 comprises 15 residues. Per germline, CDR1 DFQATT and CDR2 SNEGSKA (reference sequence). The CDR3 region is CSASGQWELSYEQYF. The CDR3 nucleotides are TGCAGTGCCAGCGGACAGTGGGAACTCTCCTACGAGCAGTACTTC.

This clonotype was found a few times. The chain combines TRBV5-4 with TRBJ2-7; TRBD1 aligns across 7 bases. V lost 0 bases, J lost 7 bases, and 4 bases stayed unmatched. Germline CDR1 is SGHNT and CDR2 is YYREEE (reference sequence). There are 13 residues in the CDR3. CDR3 DNA: TGTGCCAGCAGCTTGGAGGGGGCTGGGGAGCAGTACTTC. Amino acids: CASSLEGAGEQYF.

Many counts were recorded for this clonotype. This rearrangement joins TRBV20-1 to TRBJ1-1; 8 bases agree with TRBD1. CDR1 is DFQATT, CDR2 SNEGSKA, per germline (reference sequence). Trimming at V came to 6 bases and at J to 10 bases, leaving 4 bases not matched to a gene. CDR3 length: 10 residues. CDR3 DNA sequence: TGCAGTGCAATCGACAGGGGAGCTTTCTTT. Its protein is CSAIDRGAFF.

By sample share, this clonotype is medium-sized. The V call is TRBV6-2 or TRBV6-3, the J call TRBJ1-5; 8 bases match TRBD1. The CDR3 spans 19 residues. CDR1 MNHEY and CDR2 SVGEGT come from the germline V gene. V gave up 2 bases and J gave up 0 bases; unmatched junction bases: 12. CDR3 nucleotides: TGTGCCAGCAGTTACCTTATCGGGACAGGATACGGTAGCAATCAGCCCCAGCATTTT. The encoded protein is CASSYLIGTGYGSNQPQHF.